These 2 T cell receptor beta chains share one sample of origin, sequenced in a study of blood T cells in healthy people across ages. Sample-barcoded 5' priming and a J-beta primer mix drove a second PCR of roughly 6 to 12 cycles. A single record per CDR3 protein comes from TCRdb applying MiXCR to the 5' RACE reads. The top ten hold approximately 30% of the sample, which has approximately 320,000 distinct CDR3 sequences, roughly a quarter seen once. The specimen sequenced was blood. All receptors come from a woman between 65 and 79 years old in good health.

This sequence joins TRBV29-1 and TRBJ2-2; weak D call: TRBD2 (5 bases). This CDR3 region has 13 residues. Trimming removed 6 bases from V and 5 bases from J, with 13 bases in between. The germline CDR1 and CDR2 sequences are SQVTM and ANQGSEA. This CDR3 reads CSVVRPGTGELFF. CDR3 bases: TGCAGCGTCGTTCGACCGGGAACCGGGGAGCTGTTTTTT.

The rearrangement links TRBV18 to TRBJ1-1; 7 nucleotides match TRBD1. The V gene end was trimmed by 5 bases and the J gene end by 11 bases; junction bases not matched to a gene: 8. Germline assignment: CDR1 KGHSH and CDR2 LQKENI. CDR3 length equals 12 residues. The chain's CDR3 is CASSSRGTDAFF. In DNA, the CDR3 is TGTGCCAGCTCATCTAGAGGGACAGACGCTTTCTTT.